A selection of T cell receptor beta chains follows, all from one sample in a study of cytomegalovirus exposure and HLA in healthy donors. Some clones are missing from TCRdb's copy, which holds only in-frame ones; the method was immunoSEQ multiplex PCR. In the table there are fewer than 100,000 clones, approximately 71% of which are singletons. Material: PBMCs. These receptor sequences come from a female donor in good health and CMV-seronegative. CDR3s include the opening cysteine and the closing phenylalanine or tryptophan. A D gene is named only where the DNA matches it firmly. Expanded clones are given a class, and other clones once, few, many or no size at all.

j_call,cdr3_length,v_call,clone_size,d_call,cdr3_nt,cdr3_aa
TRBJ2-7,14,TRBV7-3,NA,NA,TGTGCCAGCAGCTTACTCCCGAGCTCCTACGAGCAGTACTTC,CASSLLPSSYEQYF
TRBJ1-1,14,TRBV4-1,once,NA,TGCGCCAGCAGCCGCTACAGGGAGAACACTGAAGCTTTCTTT,CASSRYRENTEAFF
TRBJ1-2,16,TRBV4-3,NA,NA,TGCGCCAGCAGCCAAGCCGGACAGAGAGCTAACTATGGCTACACCTTC,CASSQAGQRANYGYTF
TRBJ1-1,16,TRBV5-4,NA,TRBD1,TGTGCCAGCAGCTTGGCGGGGGGACAGGGGAACACTGAAGCTTTCTTT,CASSLAGGQGNTEAFF
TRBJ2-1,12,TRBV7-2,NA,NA,TGTGCCAGCAGCGTAACTAATAATGAGCAGTTCTTC,CASSVTNNEQFF
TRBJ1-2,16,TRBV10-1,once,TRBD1,TGCGCCAGCAGTGCCCCCAACAGGGGATGGAGGAATGGCTACACCTTC,CASSAPNRGWRNGYTF
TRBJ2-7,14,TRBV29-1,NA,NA,TGCAGCGTTGAAGATTCAAGCGGCCCCTACGAGCAGTACTTC,CSVEDSSGPYEQYF
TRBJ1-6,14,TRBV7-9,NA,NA,TGTGCCAGCAGCTTATCCAGGGATAATTCACCCCTCCACTTT,CASSLSRDNSPLHF
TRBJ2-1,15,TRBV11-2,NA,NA,TGTGCCAGCAGCTTTGCAGGGGCGCTCGGAAATGAGCAGTTCTTC,CASSFAGALGNEQFF
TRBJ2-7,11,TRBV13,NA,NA,TGTGCCAGCAGCCTAAACTACGAGCAGTACTTC,CASSLNYEQYF
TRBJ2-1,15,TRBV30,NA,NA,TGTGCCTGGAGCGGAAGCGGGTCTTCCTACAATGAGCAGTTCTTC,CAWSGSGSSYNEQFF
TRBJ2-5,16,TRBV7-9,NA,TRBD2,TGTGCCAGCCAGCTAGAAGCGGGAGTGGGGGAAGAGACCCAGTACTTC,CASQLEAGVGEETQYF
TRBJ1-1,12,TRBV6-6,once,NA,TGTGCCGGCGCTGAGGTGCGCACTGAAGCTTTCTTT,CAGAEVRTEAFF
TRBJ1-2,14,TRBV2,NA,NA,TGTGCCAGCAGCGTACAAGGGGGTAACTATGGCTACACCTTC,CASSVQGGNYGYTF
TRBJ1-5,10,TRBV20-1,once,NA,TGCAGTGCTGGCTATCAGCCCCAGCATTTT,CSAGYQPQHF
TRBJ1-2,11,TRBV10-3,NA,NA,TGTGCCATCTTGGTGGGCTCGAGCTACACCTTC,CAILVGSSYTF
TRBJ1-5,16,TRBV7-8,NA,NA,TGTGCCAGCAGCTTAGGTACAGGGACAAGCAATCAGCCCCAGCATTTT,CASSLGTGTSNQPQHF
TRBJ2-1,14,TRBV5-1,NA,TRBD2,TGCGCCAGCAGCTGGTCCCCCGGGGGGAATGAGCAGTTCTTC,CASSWSPGGNEQFF
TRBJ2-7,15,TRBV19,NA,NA,TGTGCCAGTAGTATAGATCGAACAGGAATCTACGAGCAGTACTTC,CASSIDRTGIYEQYF
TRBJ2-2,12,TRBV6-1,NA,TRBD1,TGTGCCAGCACAGGGGGCACCGGGGAGCTGTTTTTT,CASTGGTGELFF
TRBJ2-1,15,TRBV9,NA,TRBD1,TGTGCCAGCAGCGTAGCTAAGAGACAGGGGAATGAGCAGTTCTTC,CASSVAKRQGNEQFF
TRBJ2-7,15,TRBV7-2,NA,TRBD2,TGTGCCAGCAGCAACAGACTAGCGGGGTACCACGAGCAGTACTTC,CASSNRLAGYHEQYF
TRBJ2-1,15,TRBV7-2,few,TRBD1,TGTGCCAGCAGCTTAGATCAGGACAGGTACAATGAGCAGTTCTTC,CASSLDQDRYNEQFF
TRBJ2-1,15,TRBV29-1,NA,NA,TGCAGCGTTGACGTGGGCAGGGTCTCCTACAATGAGCAGTTCTTC,CSVDVGRVSYNEQFF
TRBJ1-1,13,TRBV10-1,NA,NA,TGCGCCAGCAGAAGGGGTATGAACACTGAAGCTTTCTTT,CASRRGMNTEAFF
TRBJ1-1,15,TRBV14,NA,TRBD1,TGTGCCAGCAGCCCGTACAGGGGGATTGGCACTGAAGCTTTCTTT,CASSPYRGIGTEAFF
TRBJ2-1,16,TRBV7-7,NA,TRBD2,TGTGCTAGCAGCCCGTTAGCGGGGGGGCTGGCCCATGAGCAGTTCTTC,CASSPLAGGLAHEQFF
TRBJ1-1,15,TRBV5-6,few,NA,TGTGCCAGCAGCTGGGGTCGAGGCGGAGGCACTGAAGCTTTCTTT,CASSWGRGGGTEAFF
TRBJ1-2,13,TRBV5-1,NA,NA,TGCGCCAGCAGCTACGGTGGGGAGTCTGGCTACACCTTC,CASSYGGESGYTF
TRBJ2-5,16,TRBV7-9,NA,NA,TGTGCCTATAATCCCCTAATCGGCGGGTACCAAGAGACCCAGTACTTC,CAYNPLIGGYQETQYF
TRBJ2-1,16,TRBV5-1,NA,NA,TGCGCCAGCAGCTTGGAGGGGGGGGCCACAGTCGATGAGCAGTTCTTC,CASSLEGGATVDEQFF
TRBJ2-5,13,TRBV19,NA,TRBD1,TGTGCCAGCGGGACAGGGGATGGAGAGACCCAGTACTTC,CASGTGDGETQYF
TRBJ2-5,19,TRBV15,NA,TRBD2,TGTGCCACCAGCAGAGATGCGGGAGGGACTAGCGGGGCAGATATGGCCCAGTACTTC,CATSRDAGGTSGADMAQYF
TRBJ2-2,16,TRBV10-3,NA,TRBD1,TGTGCCATCCGCCCCAGCGGGACAGGGGGCACCGGGGAGCTGTTTTTT,CAIRPSGTGGTGELFF
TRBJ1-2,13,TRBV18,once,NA,TGTGCCAGCTCACCATTCCAGGGTACGGGCTACACCTTC,CASSPFQGTGYTF
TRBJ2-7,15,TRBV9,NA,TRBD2,TGTGCCAGCAGCGTATCGACTAGCGGGGCCTACGAGCAGTACTTC,CASSVSTSGAYEQYF
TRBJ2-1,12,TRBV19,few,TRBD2,TGTGCCAGTACTAGCGGCTACAATGAGCAGTTCTTC,CASTSGYNEQFF
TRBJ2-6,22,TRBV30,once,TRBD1,TGTGCCTGGAGTGTATTGGGCCGCCTACAGGGGTCCTCTTACTCTGGGGCCAACGTCCTGACTTTC,CAWSVLGRLQGSSYSGANVLTF
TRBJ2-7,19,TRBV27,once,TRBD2,TGTGCCAGCAGTCGCCTCCAAAGACTAGCGGGAGGATTCTCCTACGAGCAGTACTTC,CASSRLQRLAGGFSYEQYF
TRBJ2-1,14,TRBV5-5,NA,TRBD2,TGTGCCAGCAGCCTCAGACTAGCGCCCAATGAGCAGTTCTTC,CASSLRLAPNEQFF
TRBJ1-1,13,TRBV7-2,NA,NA,TGTGCCAGCATTGACATGGGGGCTTCCGAAGCTTTCTTT,CASIDMGASEAFF
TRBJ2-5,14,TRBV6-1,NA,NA,TGTGCCAGCAGTGAACTAACAGGCCAAGAGACCCAGTACTTC,CASSELTGQETQYF
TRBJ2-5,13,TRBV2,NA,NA,TGTGCCAGCGACACGCCAAACCAAGAGACCCAGTACTTC,CASDTPNQETQYF
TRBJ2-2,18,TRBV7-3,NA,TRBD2,TGTGCCAGCAGCTTACCCCCAGCGGGAGGGCCGGTAACCGGGGAGCTGTTTTTT,CASSLPPAGGPVTGELFF
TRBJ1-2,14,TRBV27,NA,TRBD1,TGTGCCAGCAGTTCCAAGACAGGGGGGTATGGCTACACCTTC,CASSSKTGGYGYTF
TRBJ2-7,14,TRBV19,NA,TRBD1,TGTGCCAGTAGTATAGCCGGGACAGATTACGAGCAGTACTTC,CASSIAGTDYEQYF
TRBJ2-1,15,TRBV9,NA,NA,TGTGCCAGCAGTTTAGACGGGGGATCCCACAATGAGCAGTTCTTC,CASSLDGGSHNEQFF
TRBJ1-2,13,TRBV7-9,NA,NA,TGTGCCAGCAGCTTATCAGGGTTCGGAGGCTACACCTTC,CASSLSGFGGYTF
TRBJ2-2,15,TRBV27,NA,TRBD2,TGTGCCAGCAGTTTAGCGGGGGCGAACACCGGGGAGCTGTTTTTT,CASSLAGANTGELFF
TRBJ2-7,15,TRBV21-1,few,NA,TGTGCCAGCAGCCACCCCCCCACAGGTCCTGATAAGCAGTACTTC,CASSHPPTGPDKQYF
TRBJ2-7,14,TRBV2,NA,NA,TGTGCCGGTCTGTCTTGGGGGACATCCTACGAGCAGTACTTC,CAGLSWGTSYEQYF
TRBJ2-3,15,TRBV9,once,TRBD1,TGTGCCAGCAGCGTCCGGGACAGGGCCGCAGATACGCAGTATTTT,CASSVRDRAADTQYF
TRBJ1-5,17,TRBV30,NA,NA,TGTGCCTGGAGTACGGGACTGAACATTTATAGCAATCAGCCCCAGCATTTT,CAWSTGLNIYSNQPQHF
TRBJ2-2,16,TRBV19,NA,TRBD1,TGTGCCAGTAGTACACCGACAGGGGCGGTCACCGGGGAGCTGTTTTTT,CASSTPTGAVTGELFF